The 12 T cell receptor beta chains reported below all come from one sample, sequenced in a study of T cells in Graves' hyperthyroidism and ophthalmopathy. Amplification of TCR beta CDR3 regions was performed using RNA transcripts as template. The study used the HTBI primer set for a first-round RT-PCR of the TCR CDR3. Via MiXCR, TCRdb re-called the multiplex PCR reads, giving one row per CDR3 protein. The table has over 200,000 distinct CDR3 sequences, 17% seen once. Sequencing was performed on blood. The receptors derive from a man aged 45 to 65 with Graves' hyperthyroidism.

This clonotype appeared many times. The chain uses TRBV20-1 and TRBJ2-3, with unresolved D. The CDR3 contains 13 residues. V shed 0 bases and J shed 2 bases, with 6 bases lying between them. The germline V gene has CDR1 DFQATT and CDR2 SNEGSKA (reference sequence). The CDR3 loop reads CSARESVTDTQYF. The DNA of the CDR3 is TGCAGTGCTAGAGAGTCCGTCACAGATACGCAGTATTTT.

This clonotype was recorded a few times. The rearrangement links TRBV5-5 to TRBJ1-2; TRBD1 might be the D (6 bases). CDR1 is SGHKS, CDR2 YYEKEE, per germline (reference sequence). Trimming shortened V by 4 bases and J by 7 bases, and 23 bases separated the two germline ends. The CDR3 runs to 16 residues. The CDR3 protein is CASSQGQGRFMSGYTF. The CDR3 coding sequence is TGTGCCAGCAGCCAGGGGCAGGGGAGGTTTATGAGTGGCTACACCTTC.

Points on this clonotype: This may be a read error: a much more frequent sequence differs by one nucleotide. The chain couples TRBV18 to TRBJ1-1; D uncertain. CDR3 length equals 15 residues. Germline V lookup: CDR1 KGHSH, CDR2 LQKENI. The CDR3 DNA reads as TGTGCCAGCTCACCGCGGGAGGCAATGAACGCTGAAGCTTTCTTT. Protein sequence: CASSPREAMNAEAFF.

In this sample, this clonotype turned up many times. J is TRBJ2-3 and V is TRBV12-3 or TRBV12-4; 13 positions match TRBD2. With 8 bases clipped from V and 2 bases from J, the junction kept 1 base outside the gene matches. CDR3 length: 14 residues. CDR3 nucleotides: TGTGCCAGCGGGACTAGCGGGGTCACAGATACGCAGTATTTT. It encodes CASGTSGVTDTQYF.

The sample holds a few counts of this clonotype. The chain has TRBV5-1 and TRBJ2-7; 11 bases are shared with TRBD2. The CDR3 length is 14 residues. V lost 3 bases and J lost 4; bases outside the gene matches: 3. Germline loops: CDR1 SGHRS, CDR2 YFSETQ. The CDR3 DNA is TGCGCCAGCAGCTCTAGCGGGAGGCTATACGAGCAGTACTTC. Its translation is CASSSSGRLYEQYF.

The chain recombines TRBV4-1 with TRBJ2-6; the D is unclear. The CDR3 sequence is 17 residues long. The germline V gene encodes CDR1 MGHRA and CDR2 YSYEKL. Between the trimmed V and J ends, which lost 0 bases and 0 bases, there was a span of 9 bases. CDR3 sequence reads: CASSQDHLASGANVLTF. The DNA of the CDR3 is TGCGCCAGCAGCCAAGATCACTTGGCCTCTGGGGCCAACGTCCTGACTTTC.

This clonotype was counted many times. The rearrangement joins TRBV20-1 to TRBJ2-5; 9 nucleotides align to TRBD2. The length of the CDR3 is 15 residues. Germline V gives CDR1 DFQATT, CDR2 SNEGSKA (reference sequence). V lost 6 bases and J lost 5; bases outside the gene matches: 13. CDR3 bases: TGCAGTGCCGAGGGTGGTAGCGGGAGAACTGAGACCCAGTACTTC. Amino acid sequence: CSAEGGSGRTETQYF.

The chain uses TRBV7-2 and TRBJ2-3; either TRBD1 or TRBD2 may supply D (5 bases each). This CDR3 contains 14 residues. Germline V gene lookup returns CDR1 SGHTA and CDR2 FQGNSA. Trimming stripped 3 bases from V and 2 bases from J, with 9 bases between. The CDR3 bases are TGTGCCAGCAGCTTTTTGGGACCCACAGATACGCAGTATTTT. This translates into CASSFLGPTDTQYF.

This clonotype was found many times. The CDR3 region has the DNA TGTGCCAGCAGACTCTACAGGGGGCTTAGCACAGATACGCAGTATTTT. Translating gives CASRLYRGLSTDTQYF. J is TRBJ2-3 and V is TRBV6-1, with TRBD1 identical over 9 bases. Germline V gene lookup returns CDR1 MNHNS and CDR2 SASEGT. V lost 6 bases to trimming and J lost 0 bases; unmatched junction nucleotides: 7. CDR3 length: 16 amino acids.

About this clonotype itself: A much larger clone lies a single base off, so this may be a read error. J is TRBJ1-1 and V is TRBV11-1; D perhaps matches TRBD1 (5 bases). This CDR3 is built from 15 residues. The ends were cut back, 3 bases at V and 6 bases at J, with 17 bases in the middle. CDR1 and CDR2 from the germline V gene are SGHAT and FQDESV (reference sequence). The CDR3 loop reads CASSLGDGVDAEAFF. The CDR3 DNA follows: TGTGCCAGCAGCTTGGGGGACGGGGTAGACGCTGAAGCTTTCTTT.

In its sample, this clonotype was seen many times. This chain uses TRBV10-3 with TRBJ2-5, with D possibly matching TRBD2 (5 bases). The CDR3 is 14 amino acids. CDR1 is ENHRY, CDR2 SYGVKD, per germline. Trimming removed 9 bases from V and 5 bases from J, with 19 bases in between. Here the CDR3 DNA reads TGTGCCATAAGGGCTCCTGAGGGCGGGGAGACCCAGTACTTC. Translation: CAIRAPEGGETQYF.

This clonotype was detected ten times or more. The rearrangement joins TRBV28 to TRBJ2-7, with 7 nucleotides matching TRBD1. CDR1 and CDR2 from the germline V gene are MDHEN and SYDVKM. This CDR3 region has 14 residues. The V gene end was trimmed by 6 bases and the J gene end by 3 bases; junction bases not matched to a gene: 8. The CDR3 spells CASRPRDSLYEQYF. In nucleotides, the CDR3 is TGTGCCAGCAGACCCCGGGACAGCCTCTACGAGCAGTACTTC.